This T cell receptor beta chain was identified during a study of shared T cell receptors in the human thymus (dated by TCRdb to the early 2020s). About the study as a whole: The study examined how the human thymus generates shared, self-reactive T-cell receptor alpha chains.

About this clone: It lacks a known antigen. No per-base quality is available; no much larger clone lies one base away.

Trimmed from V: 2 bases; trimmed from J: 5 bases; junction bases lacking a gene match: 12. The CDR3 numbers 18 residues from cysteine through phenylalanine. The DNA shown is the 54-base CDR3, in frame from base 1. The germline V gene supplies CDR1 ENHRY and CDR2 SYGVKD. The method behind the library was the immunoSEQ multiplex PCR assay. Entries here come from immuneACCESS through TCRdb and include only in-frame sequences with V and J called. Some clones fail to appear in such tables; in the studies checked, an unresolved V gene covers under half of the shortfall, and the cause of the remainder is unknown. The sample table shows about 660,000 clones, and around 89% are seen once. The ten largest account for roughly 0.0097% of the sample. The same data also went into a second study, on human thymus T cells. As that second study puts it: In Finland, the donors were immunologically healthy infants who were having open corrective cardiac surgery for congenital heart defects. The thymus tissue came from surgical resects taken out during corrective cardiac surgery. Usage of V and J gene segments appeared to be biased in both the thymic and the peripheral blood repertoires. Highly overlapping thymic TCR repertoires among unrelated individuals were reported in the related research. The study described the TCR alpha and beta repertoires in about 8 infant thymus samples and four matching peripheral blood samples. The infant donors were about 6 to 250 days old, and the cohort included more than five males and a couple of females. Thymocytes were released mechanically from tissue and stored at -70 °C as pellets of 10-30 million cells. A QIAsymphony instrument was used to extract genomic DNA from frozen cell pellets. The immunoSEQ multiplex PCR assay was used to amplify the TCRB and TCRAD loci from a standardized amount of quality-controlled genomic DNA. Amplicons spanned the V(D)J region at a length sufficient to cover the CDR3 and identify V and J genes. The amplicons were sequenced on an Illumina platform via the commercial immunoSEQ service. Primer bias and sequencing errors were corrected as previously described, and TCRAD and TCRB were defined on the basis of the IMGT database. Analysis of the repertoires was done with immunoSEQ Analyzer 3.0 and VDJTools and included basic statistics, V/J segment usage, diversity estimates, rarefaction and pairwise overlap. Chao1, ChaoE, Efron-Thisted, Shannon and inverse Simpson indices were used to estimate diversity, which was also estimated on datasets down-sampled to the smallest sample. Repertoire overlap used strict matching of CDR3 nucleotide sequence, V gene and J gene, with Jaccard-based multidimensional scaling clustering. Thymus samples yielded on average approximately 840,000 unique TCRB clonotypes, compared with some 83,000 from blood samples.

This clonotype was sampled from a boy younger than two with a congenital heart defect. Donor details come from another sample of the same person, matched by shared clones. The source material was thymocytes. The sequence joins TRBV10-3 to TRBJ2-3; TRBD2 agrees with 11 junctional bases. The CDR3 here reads CAISEKEELAGVRDTQYF. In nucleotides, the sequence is TGTGCCATCAGTGAGAAGGAGGAACTAGCGGGAGTGCGAGATACGCAGTATTTT.